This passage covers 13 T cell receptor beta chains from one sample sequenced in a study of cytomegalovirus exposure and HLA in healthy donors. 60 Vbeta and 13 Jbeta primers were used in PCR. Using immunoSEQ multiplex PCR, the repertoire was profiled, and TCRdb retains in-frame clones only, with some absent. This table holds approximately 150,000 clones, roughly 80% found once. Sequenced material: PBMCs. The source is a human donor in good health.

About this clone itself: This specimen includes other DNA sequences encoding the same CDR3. This CDR3 reads CASSSSTDTQYF. CDR3 coding DNA: TGTGCCAGCAGCTCAAGCACAGATACGCAGTATTTT. The genes are TRBV7-2 and TRBJ2-3, with unresolved D. The CDR3 runs to 12 residues. Trimming took off 4 bases at V and 0 bases at J, with 2 bases between the two ends. CDR1 is SGHTA and CDR2 is FQGNSA in the germline V gene.

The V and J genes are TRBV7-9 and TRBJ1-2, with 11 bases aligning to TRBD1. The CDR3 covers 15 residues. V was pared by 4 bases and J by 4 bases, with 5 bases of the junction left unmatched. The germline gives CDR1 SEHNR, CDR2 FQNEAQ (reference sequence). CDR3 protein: CASSWGQGDLYGYTF. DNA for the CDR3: TGTGCCAGCAGCTGGGGACAGGGGGACCTCTATGGCTACACCTTC.

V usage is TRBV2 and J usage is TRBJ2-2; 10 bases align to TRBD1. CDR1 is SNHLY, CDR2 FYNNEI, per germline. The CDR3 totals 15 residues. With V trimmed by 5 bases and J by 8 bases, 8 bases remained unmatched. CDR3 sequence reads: CASSPGTGARGELFF. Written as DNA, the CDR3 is TGTGCCAGCAGTCCCGGGACAGGGGCGCGGGGGGAGCTGTTTTTT.

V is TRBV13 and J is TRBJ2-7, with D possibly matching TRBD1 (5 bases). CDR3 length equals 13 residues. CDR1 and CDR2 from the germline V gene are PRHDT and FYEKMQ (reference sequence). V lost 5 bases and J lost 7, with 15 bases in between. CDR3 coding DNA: TGTGCCAGCAGCGAAACGCAGGGCGGTGAGCAGTACTTC. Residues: CASSETQGGEQYF.

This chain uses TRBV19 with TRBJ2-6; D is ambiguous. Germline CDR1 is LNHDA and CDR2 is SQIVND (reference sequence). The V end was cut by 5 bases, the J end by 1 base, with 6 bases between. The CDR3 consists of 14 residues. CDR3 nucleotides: TGTGCCAGTAGTGGCGGATCTGGGGCCAACGTCCTGACTTTC. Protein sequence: CASSGGSGANVLTF.

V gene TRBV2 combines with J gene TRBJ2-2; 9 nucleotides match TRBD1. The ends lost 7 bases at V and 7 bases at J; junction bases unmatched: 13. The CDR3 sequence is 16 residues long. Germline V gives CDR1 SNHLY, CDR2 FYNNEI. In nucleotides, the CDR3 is TGTGCCAGCATCAAACAGGACAGGGGAAGTATCGGGGAGCTGTTTTTT. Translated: CASIKQDRGSIGELFF.

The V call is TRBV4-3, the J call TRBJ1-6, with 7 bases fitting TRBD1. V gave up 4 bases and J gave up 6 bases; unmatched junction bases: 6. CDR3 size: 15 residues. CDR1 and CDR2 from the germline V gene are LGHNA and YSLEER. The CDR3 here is CASSRAGTANSPLHF. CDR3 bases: TGCGCCAGCAGCCGTGCCGGGACAGCTAATTCACCCCTCCACTTT.

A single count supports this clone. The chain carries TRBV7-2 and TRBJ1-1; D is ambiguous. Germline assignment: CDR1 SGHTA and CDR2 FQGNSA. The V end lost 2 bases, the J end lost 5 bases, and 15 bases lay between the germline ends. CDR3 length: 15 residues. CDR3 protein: CASSLISNAGTEAFF. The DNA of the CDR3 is TGTGCCAGCAGCTTAATATCTAACGCGGGAACTGAAGCTTTCTTT.

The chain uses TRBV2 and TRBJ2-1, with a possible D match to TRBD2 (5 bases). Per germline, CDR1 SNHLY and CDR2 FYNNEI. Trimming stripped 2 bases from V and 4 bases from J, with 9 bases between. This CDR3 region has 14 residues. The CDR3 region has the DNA TGTGCCAGCAGTGAATTTCGGGATTACAATGAGCAGTTCTTC. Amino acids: CASSEFRDYNEQFF. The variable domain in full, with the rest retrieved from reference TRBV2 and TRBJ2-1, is EPEVTQTPSHQVTQMGQEVILRCVPISNHLYFYWYRQILGQKVEFLVSFYNNEISEKSEIFDDQFSVERPDGSNFTLKIRSTKLEDSAMYFCASSEFRDYNEQFFGPGTRLTVL.

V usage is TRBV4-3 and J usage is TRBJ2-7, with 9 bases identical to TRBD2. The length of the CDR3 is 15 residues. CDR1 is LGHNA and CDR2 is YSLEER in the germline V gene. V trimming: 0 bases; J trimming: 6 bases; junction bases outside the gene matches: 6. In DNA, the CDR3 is TGCGCCAGCAGCCAAGATTTCGCGGGGGGGTCCGAGCAGTACTTC. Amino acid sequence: CASSQDFAGGSEQYF.

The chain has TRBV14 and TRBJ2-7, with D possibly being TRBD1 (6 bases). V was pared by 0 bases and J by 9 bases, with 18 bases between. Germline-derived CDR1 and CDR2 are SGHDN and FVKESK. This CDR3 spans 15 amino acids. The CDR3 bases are TGTGCCAGCAGCCAAGAGACAGGCGACCTACGAGGGCAGTACTTC. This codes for CASSQETGDLRGQYF.

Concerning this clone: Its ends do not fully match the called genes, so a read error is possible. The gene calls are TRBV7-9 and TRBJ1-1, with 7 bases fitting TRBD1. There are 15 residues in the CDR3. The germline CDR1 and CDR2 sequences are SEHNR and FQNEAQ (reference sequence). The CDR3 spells CTSSYQDRANTEAFF. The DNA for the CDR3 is TGTACCAGCAGCTATCAAGACAGGGCGAACACTGAAGCTTTCTTT.

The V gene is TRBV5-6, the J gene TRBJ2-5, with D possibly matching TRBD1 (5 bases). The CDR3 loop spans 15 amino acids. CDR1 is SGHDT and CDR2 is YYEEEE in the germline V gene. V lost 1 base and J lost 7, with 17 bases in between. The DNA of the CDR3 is TGTGCCAGCAGCTTGCCATTTTCAGGGCAGGGGACCCAGTACTTC. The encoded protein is CASSLPFSGQGTQYF.